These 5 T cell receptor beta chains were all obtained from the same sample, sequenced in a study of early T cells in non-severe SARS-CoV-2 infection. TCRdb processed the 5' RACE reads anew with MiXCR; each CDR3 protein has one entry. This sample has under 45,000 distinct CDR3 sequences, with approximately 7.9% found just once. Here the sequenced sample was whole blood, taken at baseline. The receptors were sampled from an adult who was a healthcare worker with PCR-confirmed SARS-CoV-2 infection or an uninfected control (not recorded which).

The CDR3 DNA reads as TGTGCCAGCAGCTCCAACAGGGGGCAGTACAATGAGCAGTTCTTC. Encoded protein: CASSSNRGQYNEQFF. The V gene is TRBV25-1, the J gene TRBJ2-1; the match to TRBD1 covers 9 bases. The CDR3 spans 15 residues. V shed 6 bases and J 4 bases; nucleotides not matched to a gene: 7. Germline V CDR1 and CDR2: MGHDK, SYGVNS.

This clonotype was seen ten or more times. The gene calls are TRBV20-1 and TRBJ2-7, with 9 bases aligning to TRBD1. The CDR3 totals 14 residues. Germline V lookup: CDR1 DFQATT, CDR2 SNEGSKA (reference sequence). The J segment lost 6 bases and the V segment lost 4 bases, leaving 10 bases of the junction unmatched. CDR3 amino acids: CSAIVRDRAREQYF. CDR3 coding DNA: TGCAGTGCTATAGTACGGGACAGGGCGCGCGAGCAGTACTTC.

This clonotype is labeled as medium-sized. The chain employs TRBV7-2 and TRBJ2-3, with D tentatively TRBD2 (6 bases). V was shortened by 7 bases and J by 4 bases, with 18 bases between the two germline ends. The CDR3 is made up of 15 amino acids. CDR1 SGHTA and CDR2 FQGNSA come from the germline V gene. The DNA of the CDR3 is TGTGCCAGCAACCCCTGGGGGGAGTCCGCAGATACGCAGTATTTT. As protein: CASNPWGESADTQYF. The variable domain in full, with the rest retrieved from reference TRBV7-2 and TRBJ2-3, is GAGVSQSPSNKVTEKGKDVELRCDPISGHTALYWYRQSLGQGLEFLIYFQGNSAPDKSGLPSDRFSAERTGGSVSTLTIQRTQQEDSAVYLCASNPWGESADTQYFGPGTRLTVL.

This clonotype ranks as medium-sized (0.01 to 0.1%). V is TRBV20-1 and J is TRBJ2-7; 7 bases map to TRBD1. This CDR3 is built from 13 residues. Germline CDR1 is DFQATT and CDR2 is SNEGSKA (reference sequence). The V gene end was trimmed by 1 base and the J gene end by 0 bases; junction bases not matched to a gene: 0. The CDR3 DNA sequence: TGCAGTGCTAGAGGGACAGGCTCCTACGAGCAGTACTTC. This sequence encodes CSARGTGSYEQYF.

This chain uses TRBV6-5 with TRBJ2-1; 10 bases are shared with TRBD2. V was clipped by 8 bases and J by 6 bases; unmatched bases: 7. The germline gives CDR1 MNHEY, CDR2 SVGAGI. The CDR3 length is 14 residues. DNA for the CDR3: TGTGCCAGCTCGAGCGGGGGGGATCTCAATGAGCAGTTCTTC. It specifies CASSSGGDLNEQFF.